Given below is one TCR beta chain in context. The target antigen is unknown. The data are from a study of T cell responses to AZD1222 COVID-19 vaccine. Germline-derived CDR1 and CDR2 are MGHRA and YSYEKL. The CDR3 runs to 15 residues. The V end was cut by 3 bases, the J end by 7 bases, with 13 bases between. The table came from immunoSEQ multiplex PCR; TCRdb's copy has only in-frame clones and leaves some out. The repertoire has roughly 120,000 clones, more than 70% of them found once; the top ten carry about 4%. Study results and caveats: Baseline testing showed seropositivity in only a handful of AZD1222 recipients. The study found vaccine-associated CD4 TCRs spanning spike, dominant at 160-218 and 743-854. Repertoire samples came only from after the peak T cell response. After two AZD1222 doses, spike-specific TCR breadth and depth rose versus day 0.

This clonotype was obtained from an adult who received the AZD1222 COVID-19 vaccine. This rearrangement joins TRBV4-1 to TRBJ1-6; maybe TRBD1 (5 bases). The material sequenced was peripheral blood, taken 28 days after the second AZD1222 dose. Here the CDR3 DNA reads TGCGCCAGCAGCCACCTCCAGGGTTTGAATTCACCCCTCCACTTT. Its protein is CASSHLQGLNSPLHF.